A single count supports the clone carrying this T cell receptor (beta chain). Its antigen is unknown. The CDR3 is 15 residues long. V was clipped by 0 bases and J by 1 base; unmatched bases: 3. Looked up from germline, CDR1 is GTSNPN and CDR2 is SVGIG (reference sequence). Described time point: newly diagnosed, previously untreated cHL patient sample. Comparison came from newly diagnosed, untreated classical Hodgkin lymphoma PBMCs. These data are taken from a study of PD-1 blockade in classical Hodgkin lymphoma. Clones were read by immunoSEQ multiplex PCR, and TCRdb kept only the in-frame ones, dropping some. There are about 15,000 clones in the sample; 80% to 95% occur only once, and about 7% lies in the top ten. Overall study results and limits: Differences between repertoires have undefined causes, possibly disease activity or prior therapy. Healthy donors were reported to have higher baseline TCR diversity than newly diagnosed patients.

The chain employs TRBV30 and TRBJ2-3, with 8 bases fitting TRBD2. The receptor was isolated from a human donor with classical Hodgkin lymphoma. Material: peripheral blood mononuclear cells (PBMCs). The CDR3 sequence: CAWSVNSGGTDTQYF. The CDR3 region has the DNA TGTGCCTGGAGTGTAAATAGCGGGGGCACAGATACGCAGTATTTT.